This is a list of T cell receptor beta chains from one sample in a study of blood T cell repertoires in COVID-19. TCRdb keeps only in-frame clones here, not all; method: immunoSEQ multiplex PCR. The table includes about 200,000 clones, about 88% detected once. Sequencing was done on a sample of peripheral blood. The source is a man aged 45-65 years with COVID-19, enrolled during active disease. Each CDR3 is given with its conserved first and last residue. A D gene is named only where the DNA matches it firmly. Rows give clone size only sometimes, using once, few, many, or a class for an expanded clone.

>NA|TRBD2|TRBJ2-7|TRBV2
CASIPGLSSSYEQYF
TGTGCCAGCATCCCGGGACTATCCTCTTCCTACGAGCAGTACTTC
>NA|TRBD2|TRBJ2-3|TRBV4-3
CASSQATSGGTDTQYF
TGCGCCAGCAGCCAAGCGACTAGCGGGGGCACAGATACGCAGTATTTT
>NA|TRBD2|TRBJ2-7|TRBV27
CASRGLAGALTAYEQYF
TGTGCCAGCAGAGGACTAGCGGGAGCCCTTACTGCCTACGAGCAGTACTTC
>NA|TRBD2|TRBJ2-1|TRBV7-7
CASSLRLAGGNEQFF
TGTGCCAGCAGCTTGCGTCTAGCGGGGGGTAATGAGCAGTTCTTC
>NA|NA|TRBJ2-1|TRBV11-2
CASSRGQGGYEQFF
TGTGCCAGCAGCAGAGGCCAGGGGGGCTATGAGCAGTTCTTC
>NA|TRBD2|TRBJ2-7|TRBV19
CASSAAGLAAYEQYF
TGTGCCAGTAGTGCTGCGGGACTAGCCGCCTACGAGCAGTACTTC
>NA|TRBD1|TRBJ2-5|TRBV5-4
CASSFQGAVETQYF
TGTGCCAGCAGCTTTCAGGGGGCTGTAGAGACCCAGTACTTC
>few|TRBD2|TRBJ2-5|TRBV10-1
CASSELLVGGGVLVETQYF
TGCGCCAGCAGTGAGCTACTCGTCGGCGGGGGGGTATTGGTAGAGACCCAGTACTTC
>NA|TRBD1|TRBJ1-6|TRBV18
CASSRAAGGFNNSPLHF
TGTGCCAGCTCCCGAGCGGCAGGGGGCTTTAATAATTCACCCCTCCACTTT
>NA|NA|TRBJ1-6|TRBV10-3
CAIKGNQGSPLHF
TGTGCCATCAAAGGGAACCAGGGGTCACCCCTCCACTTT
>once|TRBD1|TRBJ1-2|TRBV5-6
CASSLRDRGQYNYGYTF
TGTGCCAGCAGCTTGAGAGACAGGGGGCAATATAACTATGGCTACACCTTC
>NA|TRBD2|TRBJ2-2|TRBV30
CAWSVRYSREAPTGELFF
TGTGCCTGGAGTGTACGGTACAGCCGGGAGGCCCCAACGGGGGAGCTGTTTTTT
>NA|TRBD1|TRBJ1-2|TRBV15
CATSRDRVYGYTF
TGTGCCACCAGCAGGGACAGGGTTTATGGCTACACCTTC
>NA|NA|TRBJ2-1|TRBV19
CASSELVGSVYNEQFF
TGTGCCAGTAGTGAACTAGTTGGATCCGTGTACAATGAGCAGTTCTTC
>NA|TRBD2|TRBJ2-3|TRBV6-5
CASSYSGGSDTQYF
TGTGCCAGCAGTTACTCGGGAGGGTCCGATACGCAGTATTTT
>NA|TRBD2|TRBJ2-1|TRBV20-1
CSASAALAGGNEQFF
TGCAGTGCTAGTGCGGCCCTAGCGGGAGGTAATGAGCAGTTCTTC
>NA|NA|TRBJ2-1|TRBV4-1
CASSQGPATGSYNEQFF
TGCGCCAGCAGCCAAGGGCCCGCCACAGGCTCCTACAATGAGCAGTTCTTC
>once|TRBD2|TRBJ2-7|TRBV11-2
CASSGSGSGYEQYF
TGTGCCAGCAGCGGTAGCGGGAGTGGCTACGAGCAGTACTTC
>NA|NA|TRBJ1-5|TRBV19
CASRGAAPGPQHF
TGTGCCAGTAGGGGGGCAGCTCCTGGGCCCCAGCATTTT
>NA|NA|TRBJ1-1|TRBV7-8
CASSLEQNTEAFF
TGTGCCAGCAGCTTAGAGCAGAACACTGAAGCTTTCTTT
>NA|TRBD1|TRBJ2-7|TRBV15
CATSRRNHLGTGAGEQYF
TGTGCCACCAGCAGACGAAATCATCTTGGGACAGGGGCGGGGGAGCAGTACTTC
>NA|TRBD1|TRBJ1-1|TRBV18
CASSPGTGGRNTEAFF
TGTGCCAGCTCACCGGGGACAGGGGGAAGGAACACTGAAGCTTTCTTT
>NA|NA|TRBJ2-1|TRBV19
CASSPELRSSYNEQFF
TGTGCCAGTAGTCCAGAACTTCGGAGCTCCTACAATGAGCAGTTCTTC
>NA|NA|TRBJ2-5|TRBV19
CASSVEETQYF
TGTGCCAGTAGTGTCGAGGAGACCCAGTACTTC
>NA|NA|TRBJ2-2|TRBV2
CASSERRGGGELFF
TGTGCCAGCAGTGAGAGGAGGGGTGGCGGGGAGCTGTTTTTT
>NA|NA|TRBJ1-1|TRBV10-3
CAISESSNTEAFF
TGTGCCATCAGTGAGTCGAGTAACACTGAAGCTTTCTTT
>NA|TRBD2|TRBJ2-1|TRBV3-1/TRBV3-2
CASSPGLAGRYEQFF
TGTGCCAGCAGCCCGGGACTAGCGGGAAGGTATGAGCAGTTCTTC
>few|TRBD1|TRBJ2-7|TRBV5-6
CASSRMTGFFYEQYF
TGTGCCAGCAGCCGAATGACAGGGTTTTTCTACGAGCAGTACTTC
>NA|NA|TRBJ2-7|TRBV6-5
CASTPRGIRYEQYF
TGTGCCAGCACCCCAAGAGGCATCCGTTACGAGCAGTACTTC
>NA|NA|TRBJ2-7|TRBV10-3
CAISDRVSYEQYF
TGTGCCATCAGTGACAGGGTTTCATACGAGCAGTACTTC
>once|NA|TRBJ1-1|TRBV28
CASSLDNLNTEAFF
TGTGCCAGCAGCTTAGACAACTTGAACACTGAAGCTTTCTTT
>few|TRBD1|TRBJ1-4|TRBV7-6
CASSTRTGRFGNEKLFF
TGTGCCAGCAGCACTCGGACAGGGAGGTTTGGTAATGAAAAACTGTTTTTT
>NA|NA|TRBJ1-5|TRBV28
CASSLEWTDNQPQHF
TGTGCCAGCAGTTTAGAATGGACAGACAATCAGCCCCAGCATTTT
>NA|NA|TRBJ2-3|TRBV1
CTSNHGGTTDTQYF
TGCACCAGCAACCATGGGGGGACTACAGATACGCAGTATTTT
>NA|NA|TRBJ2-1|TRBV15
CATSRVPGEYNEQFF
TGTGCCACCAGCAGAGTGCCGGGGGAATACAATGAGCAGTTCTTC
>few|TRBD1|TRBJ1-6|TRBV5-1
CASRSGQGPSPLHF
TGCGCCAGCAGATCGGGACAGGGGCCCTCACCCCTCCACTTT
>NA|NA|TRBJ1-5|TRBV9
CASSVGGTGNQPQHF
TGTGCCAGCAGCGTAGGAGGTACGGGAAATCAGCCCCAGCATTTT
>once|NA|TRBJ1-2|TRBV15
CATSRGGSGIGYGYTF
TGTGCCACCAGCAGAGGAGGGAGCGGGATCGGCTATGGCTACACCTTC
>NA|TRBD2|TRBJ2-2|TRBV19
CASSTGTSGGRSFANTGELFF
TGTGCCAGTAGTACCGGGACTAGCGGGGGCAGAAGTTTCGCGAACACCGGGGAGCTGTTTTTT
>NA|NA|TRBJ1-1|TRBV18
CASSPGQYNTEAFF
TGTGCCAGCTCACCGGGCCAGTACAATACTGAAGCTTTCTTT
>NA|NA|TRBJ1-6|TRBV30
CACNSGGRTRLFALHF
TGTGCCTGCAATTCTGGGGGCAGGACACGACTCTTCGCCCTCCACTTT
>NA|TRBD1|TRBJ2-3|TRBV6-5
CASSPGQARRDTQYF
TGTGCCAGCAGTCCGGGACAGGCGCGGCGGGATACGCAGTATTTT
>NA|TRBD1|TRBJ2-3|TRBV4-3
CASSQQGQGSADTQYF
TGCGCCAGCAGCCAACAAGGACAGGGAAGCGCAGATACGCAGTATTTT
>NA|TRBD2|TRBJ2-3|TRBV2
CASSSGVDTQYF
TGTGCCAGCAGTAGCGGGGTGGATACGCAGTATTTT
>NA|TRBD1|TRBJ2-2|TRBV15
CATSEGGQGRTGELFF
TGTGCCACCAGCGAGGGGGGACAGGGTCGAACCGGGGAGCTGTTTTTT
>NA|TRBD1|TRBJ1-2|TRBV4-3
CASSTQEGADGGYTF
TGCGCCAGCAGCACTCAGGAGGGGGCGGACGGGGGCTACACCTTC
>NA|TRBD1|TRBJ2-7|TRBV3-1/TRBV3-2
CASSAIWDRGFYEQYF
TGTGCCAGCAGCGCCATATGGGACAGGGGGTTTTACGAGCAGTACTTC
>NA|TRBD2|TRBJ2-3|TRBV7-9
CASSFGLAGSDTQYF
TGTGCCAGCAGCTTTGGACTAGCGGGATCAGATACGCAGTATTTT
>NA|NA|TRBJ1-3|TRBV28
CASQSASGNTIYF
TGTGCCAGCCAAAGCGCCTCTGGAAACACCATATATTTT
>NA|TRBD1|TRBJ1-4|TRBV19
CASRSAGQSQEKLFF
TGTGCCAGTAGGAGTGCGGGACAGTCCCAAGAAAAACTGTTTTTT
>NA|NA|TRBJ1-6|TRBV25-1
CASSEMQDNSPLHF
TGTGCCAGCAGTGAAATGCAGGATAATTCACCCCTCCACTTT
>NA|TRBD1|TRBJ1-1|TRBV19
CASRDRGGGSTEAFF
TGTGCCAGTAGAGACAGAGGGGGCGGAAGCACTGAAGCTTTCTTT
>once|TRBD2|TRBJ2-5|TRBV24-1
CATSSSREGGETQYF
TGTGCCACCAGTTCTTCGCGGGAGGGCGGTGAGACCCAGTACTTC
>NA|NA|TRBJ1-4|TRBV30
CAWKRGTTNEKLFF
TGTGCCTGGAAAAGGGGAACAACTAATGAAAAACTGTTTTTT
>NA|TRBD1|TRBJ2-2|TRBV28
CASRTGGYNTGELFF
TGTGCCAGCAGGACAGGGGGTTACAACACCGGGGAGCTGTTTTTT
>once|NA|TRBJ2-2|TRBV5-5
CASSLGTAGELFF
TGTGCCAGCAGCTTGGGAACGGCCGGGGAGCTGTTTTTT
>medium-sized|TRBD2|TRBJ2-4|TRBV9
CASSVGEAGGPGIQYF
TGTGCCAGCAGCGTAGGCGAAGCGGGAGGGCCTGGCATTCAGTACTTC
>few|TRBD1|TRBJ2-3|TRBV10-3
CAITAGTGGTDTQYF
TGTGCCATCACCGCTGGGACAGGGGGCACAGATACGCAGTATTTT
>NA|NA|TRBJ2-7|TRBV12-3/TRBV12-4
CASSSTGRVEQYF
TGTGCCAGCAGTTCGACCGGTCGGGTCGAGCAGTACTTC
>NA|TRBD2|TRBJ2-3|TRBV3-1/TRBV3-2
CASSHRTSGGGADTQYF
TGTGCCAGCAGCCACAGGACTAGCGGGGGTGGGGCCGATACGCAGTATTTT